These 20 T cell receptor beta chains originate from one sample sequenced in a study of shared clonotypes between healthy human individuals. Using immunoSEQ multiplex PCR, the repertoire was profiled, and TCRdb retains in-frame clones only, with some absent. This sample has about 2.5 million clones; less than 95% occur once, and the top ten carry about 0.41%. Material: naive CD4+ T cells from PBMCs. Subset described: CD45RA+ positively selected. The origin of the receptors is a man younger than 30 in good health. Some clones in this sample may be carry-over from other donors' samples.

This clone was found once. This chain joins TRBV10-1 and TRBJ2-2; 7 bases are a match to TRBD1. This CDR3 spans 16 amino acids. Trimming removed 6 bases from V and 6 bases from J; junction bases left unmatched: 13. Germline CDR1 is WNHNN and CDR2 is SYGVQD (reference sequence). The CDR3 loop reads CASSSSDRELAGELFF. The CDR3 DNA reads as TGCGCCAGCAGCTCATCCGACAGGGAGCTCGCCGGGGAGCTGTTTTTT.

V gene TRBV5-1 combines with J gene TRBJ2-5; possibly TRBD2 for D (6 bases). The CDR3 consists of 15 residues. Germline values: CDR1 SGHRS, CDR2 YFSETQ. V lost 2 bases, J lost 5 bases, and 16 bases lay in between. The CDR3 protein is CASSFRLGPGETQYF. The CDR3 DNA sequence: TGCGCCAGCAGCTTCCGACTAGGTCCGGGTGAGACCCAGTACTTC.

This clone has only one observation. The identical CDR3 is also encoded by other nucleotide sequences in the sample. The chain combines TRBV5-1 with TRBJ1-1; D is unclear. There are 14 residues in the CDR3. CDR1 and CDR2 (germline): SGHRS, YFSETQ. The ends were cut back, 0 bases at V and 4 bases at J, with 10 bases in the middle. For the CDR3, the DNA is TGCGCCAGCAGCTTGGATAGGGCGGGCACTGAAGCTTTCTTT. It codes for CASSLDRAGTEAFF.

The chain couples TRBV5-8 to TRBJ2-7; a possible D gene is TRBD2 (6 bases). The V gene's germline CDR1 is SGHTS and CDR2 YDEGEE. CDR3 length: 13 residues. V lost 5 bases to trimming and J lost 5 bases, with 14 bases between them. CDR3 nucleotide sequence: TGTGCCAGCAGAGTGGGGGGTACCCACGAGCAGTACTTC. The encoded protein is CASRVGGTHEQYF.

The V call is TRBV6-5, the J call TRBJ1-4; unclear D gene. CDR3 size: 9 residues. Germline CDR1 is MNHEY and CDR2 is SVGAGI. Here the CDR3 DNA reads TGTGCTTGGCGGAAGAAACTGTTTTTT. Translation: CAWRKKLFF.

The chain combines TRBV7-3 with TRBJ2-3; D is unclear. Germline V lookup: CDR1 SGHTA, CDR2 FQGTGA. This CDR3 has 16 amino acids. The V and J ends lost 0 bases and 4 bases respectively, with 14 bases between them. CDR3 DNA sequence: TGTGCCAGCAGCTTAACCCCTAGTCTTCTTTCAGATACGCAGTATTTT. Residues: CASSLTPSLLSDTQYF.

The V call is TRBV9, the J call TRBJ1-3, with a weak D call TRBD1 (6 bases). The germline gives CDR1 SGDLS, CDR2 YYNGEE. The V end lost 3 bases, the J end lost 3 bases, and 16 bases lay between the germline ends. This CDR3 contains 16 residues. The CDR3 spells CASSAKTGPGGNTIYF. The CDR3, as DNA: TGTGCCAGCAGCGCAAAGACAGGACCAGGTGGAAACACCATATATTTT.

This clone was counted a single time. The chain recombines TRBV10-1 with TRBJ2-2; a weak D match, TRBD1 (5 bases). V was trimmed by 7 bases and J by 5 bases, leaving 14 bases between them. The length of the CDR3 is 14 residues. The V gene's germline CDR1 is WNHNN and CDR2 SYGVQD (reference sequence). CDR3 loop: CASIPLGDTGELFF. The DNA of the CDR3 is TGCGCCAGCATACCCCTAGGGGATACCGGGGAGCTGTTTTTT.

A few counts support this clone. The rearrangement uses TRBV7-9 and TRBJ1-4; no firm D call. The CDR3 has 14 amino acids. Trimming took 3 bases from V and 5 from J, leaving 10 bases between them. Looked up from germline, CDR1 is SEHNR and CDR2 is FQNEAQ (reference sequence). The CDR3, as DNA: TGTGCCAGCAGCTTTATGGCTCGGAATGAAAAACTGTTTTTT. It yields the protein CASSFMARNEKLFF.

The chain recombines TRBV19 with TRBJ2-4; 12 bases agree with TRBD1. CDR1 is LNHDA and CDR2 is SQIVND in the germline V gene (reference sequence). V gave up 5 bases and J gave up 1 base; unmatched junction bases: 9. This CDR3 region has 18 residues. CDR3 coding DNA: TGTGCCAGTAGTCCCAGGGGACAGGGGGCCGTGGCCAAAAACATTCAGTACTTC. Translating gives CASSPRGQGAVAKNIQYF.

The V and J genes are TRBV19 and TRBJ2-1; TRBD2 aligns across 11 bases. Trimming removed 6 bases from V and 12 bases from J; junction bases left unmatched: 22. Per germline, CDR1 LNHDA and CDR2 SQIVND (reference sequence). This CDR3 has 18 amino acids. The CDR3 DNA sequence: TGTGCCAGTAGCCCTTCCGGGACGTGGACTAGCGGGCGTCTGGCGCAGTTCTTC. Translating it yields CASSPSGTWTSGRLAQFF. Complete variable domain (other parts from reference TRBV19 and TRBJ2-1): DGGITQSPKYLFRKEGQNVTLSCEQNLNHDAMYWYRQDPGQGLRLIYYSQIVNDFQKGDIAEGYSVSREKKESFPLTVTSAQKNPTAFYLCASSPSGTWTSGRLAQFFGPGTRLTVL.

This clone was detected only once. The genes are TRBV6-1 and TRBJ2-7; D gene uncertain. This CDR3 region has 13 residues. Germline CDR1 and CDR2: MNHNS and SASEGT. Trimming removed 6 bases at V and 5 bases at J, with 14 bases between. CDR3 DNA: TGTGCCAGCAGCTATGACACCCCCAACGAGCAGTACTTC. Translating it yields CASSYDTPNEQYF.

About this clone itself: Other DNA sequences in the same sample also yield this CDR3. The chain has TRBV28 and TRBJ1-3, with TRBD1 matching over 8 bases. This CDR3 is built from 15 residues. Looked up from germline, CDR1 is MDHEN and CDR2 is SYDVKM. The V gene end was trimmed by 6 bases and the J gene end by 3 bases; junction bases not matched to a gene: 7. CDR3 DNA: TGTGCCAGCAGCACTCAGGGGGCCGGTGGAAACACCATATATTTT. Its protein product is CASSTQGAGGNTIYF. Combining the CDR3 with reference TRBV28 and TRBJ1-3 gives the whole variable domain DVKVTQSSRYLVKRTGEKVFLECVQDMDHENMFWYRQDPGLGLRLIYFSYDVKMKEKGDIPEGYSVSREKKERFSLILESASTNQTSMYLCASSTQGAGGNTIYFGEGSWLTVV.

The CDR3 DNA is TGTGCCAGCAGCTTATTGGCTCGGGAAACCCCGGGGCTAGGGTCCTACAATGAGCAGTTCTTC. As protein: CASSLLARETPGLGSYNEQFF. The V call is TRBV7-3, the J call TRBJ2-1; D possibly uses TRBD1 or TRBD2 (5 bases each). The germline V gene has CDR1 SGHTA and CDR2 FQGTGA. The CDR3 consists of 21 residues. Trimming left V 2 bases short and J 1 base short, with 27 bases between.

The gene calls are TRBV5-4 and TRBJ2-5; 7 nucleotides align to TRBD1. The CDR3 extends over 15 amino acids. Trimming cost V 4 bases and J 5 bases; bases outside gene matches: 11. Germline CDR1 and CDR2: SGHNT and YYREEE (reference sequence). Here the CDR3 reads CASSPGGYVFETQYF. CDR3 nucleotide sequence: TGTGCCAGCAGCCCAGGGGGTTATGTATTTGAGACCCAGTACTTC.

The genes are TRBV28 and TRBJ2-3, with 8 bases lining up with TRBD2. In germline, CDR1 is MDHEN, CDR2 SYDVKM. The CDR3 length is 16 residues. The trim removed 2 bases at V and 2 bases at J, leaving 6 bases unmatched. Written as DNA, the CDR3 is TGTGCCAGCAGTTTAGGCACTAGCGGTTCCACAGATACGCAGTATTTT. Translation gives CASSLGTSGSTDTQYF.

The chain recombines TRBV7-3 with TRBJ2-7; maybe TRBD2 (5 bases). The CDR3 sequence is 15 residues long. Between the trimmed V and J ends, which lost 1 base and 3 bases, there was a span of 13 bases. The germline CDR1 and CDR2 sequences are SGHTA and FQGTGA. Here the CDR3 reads CASSLMAGRDYEQYF. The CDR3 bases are TGTGCCAGCAGCTTAATGGCGGGCAGAGACTACGAGCAGTACTTC.

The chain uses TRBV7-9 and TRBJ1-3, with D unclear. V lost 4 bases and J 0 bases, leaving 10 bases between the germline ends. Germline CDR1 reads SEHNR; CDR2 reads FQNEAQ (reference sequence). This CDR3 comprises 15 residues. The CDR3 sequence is CASSYGVGSGNTIYF. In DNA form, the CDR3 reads TGTGCCAGCAGCTACGGGGTCGGCTCTGGAAACACCATATATTTT.

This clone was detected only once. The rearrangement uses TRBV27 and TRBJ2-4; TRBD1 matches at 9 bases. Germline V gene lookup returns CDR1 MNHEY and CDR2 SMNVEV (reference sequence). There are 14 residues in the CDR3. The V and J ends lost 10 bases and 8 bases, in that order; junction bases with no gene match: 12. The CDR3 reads CATQPGQGKYIQYF. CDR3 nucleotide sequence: TGTGCCACCCAACCGGGACAGGGAAAGTACATTCAGTACTTC.

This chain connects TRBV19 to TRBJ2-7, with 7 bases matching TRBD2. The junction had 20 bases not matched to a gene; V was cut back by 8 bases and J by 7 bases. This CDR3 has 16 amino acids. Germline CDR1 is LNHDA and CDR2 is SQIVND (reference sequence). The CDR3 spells CASAGGSGASYREQYF. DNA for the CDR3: TGTGCCAGTGCTGGCGGGAGCGGGGCCTCTTACCGTGAGCAGTACTTC.